This paragraph reports one T cell receptor beta chain. This specimen comes from a study of identical twins. Unique molecular identifiers were present on the cDNA, and a universal primer site came from template switching. MiXCR was run by TCRdb on the 5' RACE reads, yielding one entry per CDR3 protein. Of 550,000 to 700,000 distinct CDR3 sequences listed, less than 25% are singletons. Losses at the gene ends were 0 bases for V and 7 bases for J; bases not matched to a gene: 8. The CDR3 extends over 16 amino acids. Per germline, CDR1 SGDLS and CDR2 YYNGEE. The same data also contributed to another study, on T cells expressing NK-cell markers.

Sequencing was done on a sample of PBMCs. V gene TRBV9 combines with J gene TRBJ2-1; TRBD1 aligns across 9 bases. The sequence was obtained from a woman aged 18-30 years in good health. In DNA form, the CDR3 reads TGTGCCAGCAGCGTAGAGATAGGACAGGGGCGAAATGAGCAGTTCTTC. It codes for CASSVEIGQGRNEQFF.